This T cell receptor (beta chain) was sequenced in a study of T cell responses to AZD1222 COVID-19 vaccine. Notes on the study in general: Baseline seropositivity characterized only six AZD1222 recipients. Donors were mostly white British, more females; clonal diversity possibly underestimated.

Some clones are missing from TCRdb's copy, which holds only in-frame ones; the method was immunoSEQ multiplex PCR. The table lists about 120,000 clones, roughly 89% of them singletons. About this clone itself: Its matching antigen is unknown.

Germline assignment: CDR1 MNHEY and CDR2 SVGAGI. The length of the CDR3 is 15 residues. Trimming took 0 bases from V and 4 from J, leaving 12 bases between them. The rearrangement links TRBV6-5 to TRBJ1-1, with D uncertain. The sample in question was peripheral blood, obtained on day 0 of AZD1222 vaccination. This TCR derives from an adult in good health. The CDR3 region has the DNA TGTGCCAGCAGTTACTCGGGAATGCTGGGCACTGAAGCTTTCTTT. Protein product: CASSYSGMLGTEAFF.